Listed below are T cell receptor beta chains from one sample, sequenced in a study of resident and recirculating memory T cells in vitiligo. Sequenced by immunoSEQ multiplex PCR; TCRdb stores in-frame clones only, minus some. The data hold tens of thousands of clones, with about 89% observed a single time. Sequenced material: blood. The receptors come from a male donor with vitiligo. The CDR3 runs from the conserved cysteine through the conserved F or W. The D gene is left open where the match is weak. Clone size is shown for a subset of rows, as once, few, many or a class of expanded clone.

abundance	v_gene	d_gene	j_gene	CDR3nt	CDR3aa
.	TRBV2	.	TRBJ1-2	TGTGCCAGCAACTTACGACAGCAAAGTAACTATGGCTACACCTTC	CASNLRQQSNYGYTF
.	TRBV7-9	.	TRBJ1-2	TGTGCCAGCAGCGTCATCAACTATGGCTACACCTTC	CASSVINYGYTF
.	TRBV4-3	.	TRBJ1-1	TGCGCCAGCAGCCAGGGACAGAACACTGAAGCTTTCTTT	CASSQGQNTEAFF
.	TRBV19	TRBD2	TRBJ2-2	TGTGCCAGTAGTGCCATTAGCGGGGGGGCAAGAACCGGGGAGCTGTTTTTT	CASSAISGGARTGELFF
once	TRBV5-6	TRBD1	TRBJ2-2	TGTGCCAGCAGCTTGCGGCCAGGGGGCGACACCGGGGAGCTGTTTTTT	CASSLRPGGDTGELFF
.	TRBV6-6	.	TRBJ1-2	TGTGCCAGCAGTTGGGCCCTCTTCTATGGCTACACCTTC	CASSWALFYGYTF
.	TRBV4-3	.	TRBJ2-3	TGCGCCAGCAGCCAACAAAGCACAGATACGCAGTATTTT	CASSQQSTDTQYF
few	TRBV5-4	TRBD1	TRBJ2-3	TGTGCCAGCAGCCCACAGGGGACAACAGATACGCAGTATTTT	CASSPQGTTDTQYF
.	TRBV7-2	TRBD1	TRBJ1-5	TGTGCCAGCAGCCCCCTGGGACAGGTTAACAATCAGCCCCAGCATTTT	CASSPLGQVNNQPQHF
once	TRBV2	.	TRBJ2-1	TGTGCCAGCAGTGAACGCCCCAACGGGGGGCCCGAGCAGTTCTTC	CASSERPNGGPEQFF
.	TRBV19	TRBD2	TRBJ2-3	TGTGCCGCCCGGACACTCCTCGGGGAGGGTACGCAGTATTTT	CAARTLLGEGTQYF
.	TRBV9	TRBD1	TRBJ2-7	TGTGCCAGCAGCTTAACGGGACAGGGGGCAGAGCAGTACTTC	CASSLTGQGAEQYF
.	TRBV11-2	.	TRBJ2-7	TGTGCCAGCAGATCCCTCGGTGGACAGAACTACGAGCAGTACTTC	CASRSLGGQNYEQYF
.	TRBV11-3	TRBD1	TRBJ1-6	TGTGCCAGCAGCTTCGACAGGGATTCACCCCTCCACTTT	CASSFDRDSPLHF
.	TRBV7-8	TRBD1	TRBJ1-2	TGTGCCAGCAGCTTAGGTGCAGGGGGCTTAGGGTATGGCTACACCTTC	CASSLGAGGLGYGYTF
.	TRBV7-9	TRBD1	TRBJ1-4	TGTGCCAGCAGCAAGACAGGGAATGAAAAACTGTTTTTT	CASSKTGNEKLFF
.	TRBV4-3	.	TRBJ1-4	TGCGCCAGCAGCCAAGGGGCCTCCGCTCAGCAGACTAATGAAAAACTGTTTTTT	CASSQGASAQQTNEKLFF
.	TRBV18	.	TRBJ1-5	TGTGCCAGCTCACCCCAACCAGGGTTTAATCAGCCCCAGCATTTT	CASSPQPGFNQPQHF
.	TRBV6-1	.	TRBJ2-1	TGTGCCAGCAGTGGGGTTTGGGGGGTATCCTACAATGAGCAGTTCTTC	CASSGVWGVSYNEQFF
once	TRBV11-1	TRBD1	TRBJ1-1	TGTGCCAGCAGCTTAACCCTAGGACAGGGGGCGGTCACTGAAGCTTTCTTT	CASSLTLGQGAVTEAFF
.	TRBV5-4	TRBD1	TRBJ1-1	TGTGCCAGCAGCTTAAACTTAGGGGGCTTGACTGAAGCTTTCTTT	CASSLNLGGLTEAFF
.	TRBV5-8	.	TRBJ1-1	TGTGCCAGCAGCGAAACAGGGCACCGACTCTTGAACACTGAAGCTTTCTTT	CASSETGHRLLNTEAFF
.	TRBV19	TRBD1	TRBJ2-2	TGTGCCAGTAGTATAGATGGGGCCATGACAGGGGTGACCGGGGAGCTGTTTTTT	CASSIDGAMTGVTGELFF
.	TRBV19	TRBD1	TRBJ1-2	TGTGCCAGTACCTCGGACAGGACAAACTATGGCTACACCTTC	CASTSDRTNYGYTF
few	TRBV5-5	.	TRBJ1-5	TGTGCCAGCAGCTTGTGGGCAGGTCTTAATCAGCCCCAGCATTTT	CASSLWAGLNQPQHF
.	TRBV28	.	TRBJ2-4	TGTGCCAGCAGTTTAACAGGGATGGCCAAAAACATTCAGTACTTC	CASSLTGMAKNIQYF
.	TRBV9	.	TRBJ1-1	TGTGCCAGCAGCGCCAGGGGTACGCCGGGCACTGAAGCTTTCTTT	CASSARGTPGTEAFF
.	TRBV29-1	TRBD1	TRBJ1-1	TGCAGCGTTGGGAGACAGGGCGGGTACACTGAAGCTTTCTTT	CSVGRQGGYTEAFF
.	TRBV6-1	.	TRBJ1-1	TGTGCCAGCAGAACAGGGTGGATGGGCGCTTTCTTT	CASRTGWMGAFF
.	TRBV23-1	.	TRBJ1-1	TGCGCCAGCAGTCAATCCCCGGGCGGCGGGAGCCTTATGAACACTGAAGCTTTCTTT	CASSQSPGGGSLMNTEAFF
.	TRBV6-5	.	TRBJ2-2	TGTGCCAGCAGTTACATGGCGGGTGGCACCGGGGAGCTGTTTTTT	CASSYMAGGTGELFF
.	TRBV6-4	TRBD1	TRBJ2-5	TGTGCCAGCAGTTTGGCTAGGGACAGGGCCAAAGAGACCCAGTACTTC	CASSLARDRAKETQYF
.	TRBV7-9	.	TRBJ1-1	TGTGCCAGCAGCCCCCAGGGGCCCCTGAACACTGAAGCTTTCTTT	CASSPQGPLNTEAFF
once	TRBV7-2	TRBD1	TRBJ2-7	TGTGCCAGCAGCTTGGGACAGGGGCCCCACTACGAGCAGTACTTC	CASSLGQGPHYEQYF
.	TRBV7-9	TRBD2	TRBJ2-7	TGTGCCAGCAGCTCAAGACTAGCGGGGGGCTCCTACGAGCAGTACTTC	CASSSRLAGGSYEQYF
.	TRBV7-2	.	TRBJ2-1	TGTGCCAGCAGCTTACCCTTCTCCTACAATGAGCAGTTCTTC	CASSLPFSYNEQFF